Listed here is a single T cell receptor (beta chain). This record belongs to a study of PD-L1 blockade in urothelial cancer. Germline CDR1 is SNHLY and CDR2 is FYNNEI. This CDR3 has 13 residues. The V gene lost 2 bases and the J gene lost 6 bases, with 10 bases spanning the gap. Time point reported: pretreatment peripheral blood. The assay was immunoSEQ multiplex PCR, and TCRdb's table has in-frame clones only and misses some. In the table there are tens of thousands of clones, 65% to 85% of which are singletons. J is TRBJ1-1 and V is TRBV2; D gene uncertain. The sequence was obtained from a man between 60 and 70 years old with urothelial cancer. This material consisted of PBMCs, taken around atezolizumab (anti-PD-L1) treatment. The chain's CDR3 is CASSEREGSEAFF. In DNA, the CDR3 is TGTGCCAGCAGTGAACGGGAGGGATCTGAAGCTTTCTTT.